This T cell receptor (beta chain) comes out of a study of T cell repertoires in cytomegalovirus infection. Notes on the study in general: The response measured ex vivo was dominated by TCR beta clonotypes (HLA-C-restricted and CMV-specific).

Points on this clonotype: Its cognate antigen is unknown.

TCRdb redid the calling of the reads with MiXCR, one entry per CDR3 protein. Among hundreds of thousands of distinct CDR3 sequences listed, about 39% were seen once. With V trimmed by 5 bases and J by 3 bases, 2 bases remained unmatched. In germline, CDR1 is DFQATT, CDR2 SNEGSKA (reference sequence). This CDR3 has 13 residues. The sequences come from cultured PBMCs, collected from culture after CMV antigen stimulation. J is TRBJ2-5 and V is TRBV20-1, with TRBD2 matching over 11 bases. This receptor was obtained from a human donor in good health (CMV status not recorded). Some clones in this sample may be carry-over from other donors' samples. Here the CDR3 DNA reads TGCAGTGCTCCGACTAGCGGGGAAGAGACCCAGTACTTC. Protein sequence: CSAPTSGEETQYF.